This TCR beta chain came from a study of blood T cells in healthy people across ages. A sample-barcoded 5' primer and a J-beta primer mix were used in a second PCR of about 6 to 12 cycles. A 12-random-nucleotide template-switch adaptor tagged each cDNA molecule. One entry per CDR3 protein results from TCRdb running MiXCR on the 5' RACE reads. This sample has roughly 680,000 distinct CDR3 sequences, with 49% found just once. CDR1 and CDR2 from the germline V gene are LGHNA and YNFKEQ. This CDR3 has 17 amino acids. V lost 1 base, J lost 0 bases, and 6 bases stayed unmatched. Approximately 10 milliliters was the volume of peripheral blood drawn from each donor.

The TCR comes from a woman in her sixties or seventies in good health. The sequencing sample was made of blood. This chain links TRBV4-2 with TRBJ2-5, with 9 nucleotides matching TRBD2. The CDR3 loop is CASSQVTSGQYQETQYF. The CDR3 DNA follows: TGTGCCAGCAGCCAAGTAACTAGCGGGCAGTACCAAGAGACCCAGTACTTC.